A single T cell receptor (beta chain) is shown here with its context. The data are from a study of shared clonotypes between healthy human individuals. Approximately 210 ng DNA, tens of thousands of T cell genomes, went into each sorted-subset replicate PCR. In the authors' methods: Filtering differed, since immunoSEQ gave only junction sequences and no quality scores. Profiling relied on immunoSEQ multiplex PCR, and the TCRdb table lists in-frame clones only, not all of them. That table furnishes V, J and clone size, whereas the DNA furnished D and trimming. The sample lists under 2,500,000 clones, approximately 96% seen once, with 0.1% to 0.15% in the top ten. Germline CDR1 and CDR2: SNHLY and FYNNEI. V was trimmed by 7 bases and J by 3 bases, leaving 13 bases between them. The CDR3 length is 13 residues.

Specimen: naive CD4+ T cells sorted from blood. The subset is: CD45RA+ positively selected. This clonotype was obtained from a man aged 18 to 30 in good health. The genes are TRBV2 and TRBJ2-7; the D gene is possibly TRBD2 (5 bases). The CDR3 DNA is TGTGCCAGCAACGGGGTTCCCCTCTACGAGCAGTACTTC. This codes for CASNGVPLYEQYF. The full variable domain, rest sourced from reference TRBV2 and TRBJ2-7, is EPEVTQTPSHQVTQMGQEVILRCVPISNHLYFYWYRQILGQKVEFLVSFYNNEISEKSEIFDDQFSVERPDGSNFTLKIRSTKLEDSAMYFCASNGVPLYEQYFGPGTRLTVT.